This passage covers 21 T cell receptor beta chains from one sample sequenced in a study of blood T cell dynamics during melanoma immunotherapy. This table comes from immunoSEQ multiplex PCR, and its TCRdb copy is limited to in-frame clones, with some not included. The table shows 3,500 to 5,500 clones, with around 76% occurring only once. Time point indicated: week 3, after first cycle of checkpoint inhibitor. The sequencing used blood, collected from a patient treated with checkpoint blockade. Source of these receptors: a human donor with melanoma.

The chain combines TRBV9 with TRBJ2-7; 7 nucleotides match TRBD1. The junction had 5 bases not matched to a gene; V was cut back by 0 bases and J by 5 bases. CDR3 size: 14 residues. Germline V gene sequence: CDR1 SGDLS, CDR2 YYNGEE. The CDR3: CASSVDRQGDEQYF. In DNA, the CDR3 is TGTGCCAGCAGCGTAGATAGGCAGGGGGACGAGCAGTACTTC.

This clone showed up just a few times. This chain links TRBV6-1 with TRBJ1-1, with D maybe TRBD1 (5 bases). The CDR3 sequence is 12 residues long. The V end was cut by 8 bases, the J end by 10 bases, with 17 bases between. CDR1 is MNHNS and CDR2 is SASEGT in the germline V gene. The CDR3 protein is CASSHPTQGAFF. The CDR3 DNA sequence: TGTGCCAGCTCTCACCCCACTCAGGGAGCTTTCTTT.

This chain joins TRBV30 and TRBJ1-1; D ambiguous. Trimming took off 0 bases at V and 5 bases at J, with 10 bases between the two ends. Germline CDR1 reads GTSNPN; CDR2 reads SVGIG (reference sequence). The CDR3 consists of 13 residues. CDR3 DNA: TGTGCCTGGAGTGTGGTAGGAGGTACTGAAGCTTTCTTT. This gives the protein CAWSVVGGTEAFF. Filled out from reference TRBV30 and TRBJ1-1, the complete variable domain reads SQTIHQWPATLVQPVGSPLSLECTVEGTSNPNLYWYRQAAGRGLQLLFYSVGIGQISSEVPQNLSASRPQDRQFILSSKKLLLSDSGFYLCAWSVVGGTEAFFGQGTRLTVV.

CDR3 in amino acids: CASSRGDYGYTF. CDR3 bases: TGTGCCAGCAGCCGAGGGGACTATGGCTACACCTTC. The chain has TRBV11-3 and TRBJ1-2; TRBD1 is a possible D gene (5 bases). Germline V gene lookup returns CDR1 SGHNT and CDR2 YENEEA. The V end was cut by 5 bases, the J end by 3 bases, with 7 bases between. The CDR3 contains 12 residues.

There are a few counts of this clone. The genes are TRBV4-1 and TRBJ1-6, with TRBD1 identical over 12 bases. Germline CDR1 is MGHRA and CDR2 is YSYEKL. The length of the CDR3 is 16 residues. Losses at the gene ends were 3 bases for V and 6 bases for J; bases not matched to a gene: 3. Here the CDR3 DNA reads TGCGCCAGCAGCCAGGAGGGACAGGGGGCTAATTCACCCCTCCACTTT. Protein sequence: CASSQEGQGANSPLHF.

The gene calls are TRBV2 and TRBJ1-2; 7 bases line up with TRBD1. Looked up from germline, CDR1 is SNHLY and CDR2 is FYNNEI. J was trimmed by 7 bases and V by 0 bases; bases with no gene match: 5. The CDR3 has 14 amino acids. The CDR3 DNA sequence: TGTGCCAGCAGTGAAGCGCGGACAGGCAGTGGCTACACCTTC. Translation gives CASSEARTGSGYTF. Variable domain in full (rest from reference TRBV2 and TRBJ1-2): EPEVTQTPSHQVTQMGQEVILRCVPISNHLYFYWYRQILGQKVEFLVSFYNNEISEKSEIFDDQFSVERPDGSNFTLKIRSTKLEDSAMYFCASSEARTGSGYTFGSGTRLTVV.

The chain couples TRBV29-1 to TRBJ1-1, with 7 nucleotides matching TRBD1. The V gene end was trimmed by 3 bases and the J gene end by 4 bases; junction bases not matched to a gene: 5. Germline V gives CDR1 SQVTM, CDR2 ANQGSEA. The CDR3 sequence is 13 residues long. The CDR3 loop reads CSVEGTASTEAFF. CDR3 in DNA: TGCAGCGTTGAGGGGACAGCAAGCACTGAAGCTTTCTTT.

The rearrangement uses TRBV7-9 and TRBJ2-2; TRBD1 matches at 7 bases. CDR1 is SEHNR and CDR2 is FQNEAQ in the germline V gene (reference sequence). The V segment lost 1 base and the J segment 5 bases; nucleotides outside the gene matches: 4. The CDR3 contains 15 residues. The CDR3 coding sequence is TGTGCCAGCAGCTTAGGGGACAGTGGAACCGGGGAGCTGTTTTTT. This sequence encodes CASSLGDSGTGELFF.

Only a few counts were recorded for this clone. This rearrangement joins TRBV6-1 to TRBJ2-2; TRBD2 agrees at 8 bases. Germline V gene lookup returns CDR1 MNHNS and CDR2 SASEGT. Trimming took 1 base from V and 0 from J; bases not matched to a gene: 4. The CDR3 is made up of 17 amino acids. CDR3 loop: CASSEEGAGANTGELFF. The CDR3 DNA reads TGTGCCAGCAGTGAAGAGGGAGCGGGGGCGAACACCGGGGAGCTGTTTTTT.

The chain joins TRBV6-1 to TRBJ1-5; D is unresolved. The V gene lost 3 bases and the J gene lost 3 bases, with 9 bases spanning the gap. The CDR3 totals 14 residues. Germline loops: CDR1 MNHNS, CDR2 SASEGT. The CDR3 bases are TGTGCCAGCAGTGATAGCAGTCTCAATCAGCCCCAGCATTTT. This encodes CASSDSSLNQPQHF.

V and J are TRBV19 and TRBJ2-4, with D perhaps matching TRBD1 (5 bases). CDR3 length equals 13 residues. The V end was cut by 3 bases, the J end by 6 bases, with 9 bases between. Germline V CDR1 and CDR2: LNHDA, SQIVND (reference sequence). This CDR3 reads CASSIDSLNIQYF. The CDR3, as DNA: TGTGCCAGTAGTATCGACAGCCTAAACATTCAGTACTTC.

V is TRBV10-3 and J is TRBJ2-5; maybe TRBD2 (5 bases). CDR3 size: 13 residues. Trimming took 3 bases from V and 3 from J, leaving 8 bases between them. Germline V gene sequence: CDR1 ENHRY, CDR2 SYGVKD. The CDR3 spells CAISERGEETQYF. For the CDR3, the DNA is TGTGCCATCAGTGAACGGGGAGAAGAGACCCAGTACTTC.

The chain joins TRBV6-4 to TRBJ1-1; 8 bases match TRBD1. The CDR3 runs 17 residues. V dropped 0 bases and J dropped 1; count of bases not matched to a gene: 7. Germline V gives CDR1 MRHNA, CDR2 SNTAGT. The CDR3 DNA reads TGTGCCAGCAGTGACTCCGGCAGGGGGCAGGGGAACACTGAAGCTTTCTTT. It translates to CASSDSGRGQGNTEAFF.

V gene TRBV11-3 combines with J gene TRBJ1-1; maybe TRBD1 (5 bases). Deletions cut 1 base from V and 4 bases from J, with 10 bases between. Germline V gene data show CDR1 as SGHNT and CDR2 as YENEEA. The CDR3 has 14 residues. CDR3 sequence (DNA): TGTGCCAGCAGCTTAGGCAGGGTTATCACTGAAGCTTTCTTT. Encoded protein: CASSLGRVITEAFF.

This chain joins TRBV7-3 and TRBJ2-2, with no clear D. Deletions cut 4 bases from V and 6 bases from J, with 6 bases between. Germline-derived CDR1 and CDR2 are SGHTA and FQGTGA. The CDR3 extends over 12 amino acids. This CDR3 is CASSWEAGELFF. CDR3 nucleotides: TGTGCCAGCAGCTGGGAAGCCGGGGAGCTGTTTTTT.

This clone was detected once. V usage is TRBV7-2 and J usage is TRBJ2-1, with D maybe TRBD2 (6 bases). Germline V gives CDR1 SGHTA, CDR2 FQGNSA. The CDR3 spans 14 residues. With 3 bases removed from V and 6 bases from J, the gap between germline ends came to 12 bases. The CDR3, as DNA: TGTGCCAGCAGCTTTGGGGGGTCTGCCAATGAGCAGTTCTTC. It codes for CASSFGGSANEQFF.

The CDR3 bases are TGTGCCAGCAGCATACGAAATTTGGGAACAGGGATCGGAAACACCATATATTTT. Amino acids: CASSIRNLGTGIGNTIYF. The chain is built from TRBV7-2 and TRBJ1-3, with D perhaps matching TRBD1 (6 bases). Germline CDR1 and CDR2: SGHTA and FQGNSA. The CDR3 totals 18 residues. V was pared by 5 bases and J by 4 bases, with 24 bases between.

This chain links TRBV6-1 with TRBJ2-5, with 7 bases aligning to TRBD2. Trimming at V came to 8 bases and at J to 2 bases, leaving 11 bases not matched to a gene. Per germline, CDR1 MNHNS and CDR2 SASEGT. The CDR3 runs 15 residues. The CDR3 region is CASRALRAGQETQYF. CDR3 in DNA: TGTGCCAGCCGCGCCCTTAGAGCGGGGCAAGAGACCCAGTACTTC.

The chain employs TRBV2 and TRBJ1-1; TRBD1 is a possible D gene (5 bases). Germline-derived CDR1 and CDR2 are SNHLY and FYNNEI. Trimming took off 6 bases at V and 1 base at J, with 15 bases between the two ends. The CDR3 totals 15 residues. The CDR3 DNA sequence: TGTGCCAGCAGGGACGGGACCTTTGGGAACACTGAAGCTTTCTTT. Its translation is CASRDGTFGNTEAFF.

A few counts support this clone. The chain has TRBV6-6 and TRBJ1-5, with unresolved D. CDR1 is MNHNY and CDR2 is SVGAGI in the germline V gene (reference sequence). Trimming left V 4 bases short and J 10 bases short, with 17 bases between. There are 14 residues in the CDR3. CDR3 nucleotide sequence: TGTGCCAGCAGTTCCGCTAACCCCCCAGGACCCCAGCATTTT. This gives the protein CASSSANPPGPQHF.

The gene calls are TRBV5-4 and TRBJ1-3; a possible D gene is TRBD1 (5 bases). The ends were cut back, 2 bases at V and 0 bases at J, with 9 bases in the middle. The CDR3 spans 15 residues. Germline CDR1 and CDR2: SGHNT and YYREEE (reference sequence). The CDR3 bases are TGTGCCAGCAGCTTTGGGGCGAACTCTGGAAACACCATATATTTT. This translates into CASSFGANSGNTIYF.